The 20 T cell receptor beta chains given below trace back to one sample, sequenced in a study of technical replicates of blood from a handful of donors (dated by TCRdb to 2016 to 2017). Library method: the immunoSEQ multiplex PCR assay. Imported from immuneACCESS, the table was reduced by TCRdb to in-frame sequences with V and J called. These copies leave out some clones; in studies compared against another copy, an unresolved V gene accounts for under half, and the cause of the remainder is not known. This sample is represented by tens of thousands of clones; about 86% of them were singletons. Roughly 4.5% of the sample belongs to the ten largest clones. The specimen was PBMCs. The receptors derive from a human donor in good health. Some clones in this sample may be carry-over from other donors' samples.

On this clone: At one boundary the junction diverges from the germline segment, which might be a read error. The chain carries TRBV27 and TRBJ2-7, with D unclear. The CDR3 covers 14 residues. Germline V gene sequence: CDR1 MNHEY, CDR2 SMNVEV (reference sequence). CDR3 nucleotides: TGTGCCAGCAGTCTATCACAAGACAACTACGAGCAGTACTTC. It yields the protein CASSLSQDNYEQYF.

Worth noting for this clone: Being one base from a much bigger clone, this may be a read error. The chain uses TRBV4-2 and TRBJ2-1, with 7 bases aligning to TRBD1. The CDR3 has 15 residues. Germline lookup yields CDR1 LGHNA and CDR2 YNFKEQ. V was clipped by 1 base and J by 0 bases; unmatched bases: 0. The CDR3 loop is CASSQGDSSYNEQFF. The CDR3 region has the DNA TGTGCCAGCAGCCAAGGGGACAGCTCCTACAATGAGCAGTTCTTC.

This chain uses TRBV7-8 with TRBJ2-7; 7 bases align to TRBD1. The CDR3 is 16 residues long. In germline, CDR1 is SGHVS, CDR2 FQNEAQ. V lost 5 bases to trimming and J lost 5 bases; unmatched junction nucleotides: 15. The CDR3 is CASSRDRDPQHNEQYF. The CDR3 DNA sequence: TGTGCCAGCAGCAGGGACAGAGATCCTCAGCACAACGAGCAGTACTTC.

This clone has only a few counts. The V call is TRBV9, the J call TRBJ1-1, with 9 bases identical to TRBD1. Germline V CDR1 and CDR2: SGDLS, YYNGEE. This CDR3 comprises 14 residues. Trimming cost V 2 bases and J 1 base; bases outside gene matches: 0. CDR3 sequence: CASSVGQGNTEAFF. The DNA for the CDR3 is TGTGCCAGCAGCGTGGGACAGGGGAACACTGAAGCTTTCTTT.

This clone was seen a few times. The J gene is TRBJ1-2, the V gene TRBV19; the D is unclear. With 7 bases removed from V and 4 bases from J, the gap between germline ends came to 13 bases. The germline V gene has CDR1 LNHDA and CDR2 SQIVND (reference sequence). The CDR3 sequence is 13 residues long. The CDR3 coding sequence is TGTGCCAGTATGGGCAGCCAACCCTATGGCTACACCTTC. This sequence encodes CASMGSQPYGYTF.

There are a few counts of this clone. The CDR3 DNA is TGCGCCAGCAGCTTGGTCTCCGGGTCCAACACCGGGGAGCTGTTTTTT. This gives the protein CASSLVSGSNTGELFF. The chain couples TRBV5-1 to TRBJ2-2; D not certain. Germline loops: CDR1 SGHRS, CDR2 YFSETQ. This CDR3 spans 16 amino acids. The V and J ends lost 0 bases and 2 bases respectively, with 11 bases between them. Using reference TRBV5-1 and TRBJ2-2 for the parts outside the CDR3, the full variable domain is KAGVTQTPRYLIKTRGQQVTLSCSPISGHRSVSWYQQTPGQGLQFLFEYFSETQRNKGNFPGRFSGRQFSNSRSEMNVSTLELGDSALYLCASSLVSGSNTGELFFGEGSRLTVL.

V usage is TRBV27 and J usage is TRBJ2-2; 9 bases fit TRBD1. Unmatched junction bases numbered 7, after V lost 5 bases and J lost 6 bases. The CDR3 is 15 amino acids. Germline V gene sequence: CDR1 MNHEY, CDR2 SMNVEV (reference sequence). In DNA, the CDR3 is TGTGCCAGCAGTGCCGGGACAGGGATCGCCGGGGAGCTGTTTTTT. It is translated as CASSAGTGIAGELFF.

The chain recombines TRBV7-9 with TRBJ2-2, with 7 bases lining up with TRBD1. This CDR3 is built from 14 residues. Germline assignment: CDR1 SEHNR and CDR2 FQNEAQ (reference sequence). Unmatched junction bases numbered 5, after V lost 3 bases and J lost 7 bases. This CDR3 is CASSLTGKVGELFF. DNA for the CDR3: TGTGCCAGCAGCTTGACAGGGAAGGTCGGGGAGCTGTTTTTT.

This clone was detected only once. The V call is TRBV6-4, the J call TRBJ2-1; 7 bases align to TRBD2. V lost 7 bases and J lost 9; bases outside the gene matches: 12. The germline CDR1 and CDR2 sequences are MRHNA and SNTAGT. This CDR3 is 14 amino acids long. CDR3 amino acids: CASKRDQAAGEQFF. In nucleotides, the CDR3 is TGTGCCAGCAAGCGGGACCAAGCCGCGGGTGAGCAGTTCTTC.

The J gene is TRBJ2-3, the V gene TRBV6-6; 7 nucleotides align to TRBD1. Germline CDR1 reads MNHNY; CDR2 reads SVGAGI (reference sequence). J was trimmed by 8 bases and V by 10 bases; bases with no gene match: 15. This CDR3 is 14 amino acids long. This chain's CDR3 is CATSPRDSTRTQYF. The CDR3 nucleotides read TGTGCCACCTCTCCCCGGGACAGCACACGTACGCAGTATTTT.

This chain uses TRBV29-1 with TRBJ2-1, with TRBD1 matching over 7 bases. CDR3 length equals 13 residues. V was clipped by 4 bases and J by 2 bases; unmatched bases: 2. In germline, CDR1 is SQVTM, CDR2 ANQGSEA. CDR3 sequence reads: CSVGQGAYNEQFF. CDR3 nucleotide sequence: TGCAGCGTTGGTCAGGGGGCCTACAATGAGCAGTTCTTC.

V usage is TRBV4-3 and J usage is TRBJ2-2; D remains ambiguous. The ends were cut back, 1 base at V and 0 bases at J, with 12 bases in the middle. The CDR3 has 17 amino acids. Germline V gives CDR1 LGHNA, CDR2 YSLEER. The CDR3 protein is CASSQGLIRPNTGELFF. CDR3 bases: TGCGCCAGCAGCCAAGGACTCATCCGCCCGAACACCGGGGAGCTGTTTTTT.

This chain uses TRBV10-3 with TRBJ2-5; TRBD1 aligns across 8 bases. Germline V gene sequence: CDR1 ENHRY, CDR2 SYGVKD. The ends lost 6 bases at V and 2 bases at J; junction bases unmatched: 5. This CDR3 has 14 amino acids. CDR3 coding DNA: TGTGCCATCAGCGGGGACAGGACGCAAGAGACCCAGTACTTC. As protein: CAISGDRTQETQYF.

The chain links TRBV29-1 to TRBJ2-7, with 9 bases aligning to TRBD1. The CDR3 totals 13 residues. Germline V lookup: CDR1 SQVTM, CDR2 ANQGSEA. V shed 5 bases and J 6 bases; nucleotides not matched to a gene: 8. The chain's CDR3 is CSVRGQGWIEQYF. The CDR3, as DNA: TGCAGCGTTCGGGGACAGGGATGGATCGAGCAGTACTTC.

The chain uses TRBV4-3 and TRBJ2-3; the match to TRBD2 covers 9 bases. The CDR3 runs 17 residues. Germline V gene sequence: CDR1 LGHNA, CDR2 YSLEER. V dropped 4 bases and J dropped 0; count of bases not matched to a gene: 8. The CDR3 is CASSRPAGGLSTDTQYF. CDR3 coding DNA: TGCGCCAGCAGCCGTCCAGCGGGAGGCCTAAGCACAGATACGCAGTATTTT.

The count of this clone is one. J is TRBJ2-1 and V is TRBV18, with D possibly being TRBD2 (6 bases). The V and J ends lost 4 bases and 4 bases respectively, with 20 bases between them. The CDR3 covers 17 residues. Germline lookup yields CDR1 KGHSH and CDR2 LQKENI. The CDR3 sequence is CASSLFQGMREYNEQFF. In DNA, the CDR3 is TGTGCCAGCTCACTCTTCCAAGGTATGCGGGAATACAATGAGCAGTTCTTC.

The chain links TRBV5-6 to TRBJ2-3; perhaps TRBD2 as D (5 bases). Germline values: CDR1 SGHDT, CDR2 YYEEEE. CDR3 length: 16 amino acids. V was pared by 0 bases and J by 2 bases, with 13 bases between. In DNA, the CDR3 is TGTGCCAGCAGCTTGGGCGTCTCGCGGGTCACAGATACGCAGTATTTT. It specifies CASSLGVSRVTDTQYF.

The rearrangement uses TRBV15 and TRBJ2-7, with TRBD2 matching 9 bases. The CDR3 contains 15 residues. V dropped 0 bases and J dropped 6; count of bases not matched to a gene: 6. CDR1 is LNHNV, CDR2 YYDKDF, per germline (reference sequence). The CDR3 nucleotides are TGTGCCACCAGCAGAGATCCTGCGGGAGGGTCCGAGCAGTACTTC. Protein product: CATSRDPAGGSEQYF.

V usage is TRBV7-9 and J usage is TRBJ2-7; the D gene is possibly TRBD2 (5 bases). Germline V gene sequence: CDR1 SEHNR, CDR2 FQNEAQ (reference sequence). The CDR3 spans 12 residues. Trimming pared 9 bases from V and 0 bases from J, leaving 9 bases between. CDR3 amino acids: CASQRNSYEQYF. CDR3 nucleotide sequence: TGTGCCAGTCAGCGGAACTCCTACGAGCAGTACTTC. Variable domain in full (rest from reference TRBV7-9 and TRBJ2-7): DTGVSQNPRHKITKRGQNVTFRCDPISEHNRLYWYRQTLGQGPEFLTYFQNEAQLEKSRLLSDRFSAERPKGSFSTLEIQRTEQGDSAMYLCASQRNSYEQYFGPGTRLTVT.

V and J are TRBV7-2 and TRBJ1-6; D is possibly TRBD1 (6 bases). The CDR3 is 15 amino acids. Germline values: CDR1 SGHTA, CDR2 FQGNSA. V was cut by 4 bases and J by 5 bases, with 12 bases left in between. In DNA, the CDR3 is TGTGCCAGCAGCTCGCGGGCAGGGGATAATTCACCCCTCCACTTT. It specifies CASSSRAGDNSPLHF. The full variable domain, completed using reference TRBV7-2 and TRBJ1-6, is GAGVSQSPSNKVTEKGKDVELRCDPISGHTALYWYRQSLGQGLEFLIYFQGNSAPDKSGLPSDRFSAERTGGSVSTLTIQRTQQEDSAVYLCASSSRAGDNSPLHFGNGTRLTVT.